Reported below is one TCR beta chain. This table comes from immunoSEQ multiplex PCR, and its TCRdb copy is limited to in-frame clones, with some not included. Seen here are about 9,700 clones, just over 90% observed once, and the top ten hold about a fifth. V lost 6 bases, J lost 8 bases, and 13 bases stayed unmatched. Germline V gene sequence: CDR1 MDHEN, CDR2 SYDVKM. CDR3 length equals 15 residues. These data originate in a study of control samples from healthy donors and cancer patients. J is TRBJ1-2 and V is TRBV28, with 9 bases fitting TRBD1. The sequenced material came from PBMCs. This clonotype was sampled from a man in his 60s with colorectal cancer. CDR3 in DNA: TGTGCCAGCAGGCCCAGGGACAGGGAATTGTTAGGCTACACCTTC. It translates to CASRPRDRELLGYTF.